The 8 T cell receptor beta chains below all came from one sample that was sequenced in a study of post-analysis software for immune sequencing data. General study points: Controls had lower frequencies than patients of 4 or 5 TRBV segments, which included TRBV5-6, TRBV5-1 and TRBV20-1.

Unique molecular identifiers were present in the TCR beta cDNA libraries. TCRdb passed the PCR reads through MiXCR, listing each CDR3 protein once. The repertoire includes roughly 600,000 distinct CDR3 sequences, around 44% of them detected once, and around 1.7% sits in the top ten. The antigens these receptors bind are not known. Sequenced input: blood. These receptors came from a girl aged 10 to 17 with multiple sclerosis.

The chain is built from TRBV5-6 and TRBJ1-1; D is unclear. The CDR3 loop spans 14 amino acids. V lost 3 bases and J lost 0, with 9 bases in between. Germline assignment: CDR1 SGHDT and CDR2 YYEEEE. CDR3 bases: TGTGCCAGCAGCTCGACAAAACTGAACACTGAAGCTTTCTTT. Amino acids: CASSSTKLNTEAFF.

This chain joins TRBV5-5 and TRBJ1-3, with D perhaps matching TRBD1 (6 bases). Trimming cost V 0 bases and J 0 bases, with 10 bases left between them. Germline assignment: CDR1 SGHKS and CDR2 YYEKEE (reference sequence). This CDR3 comprises 16 residues. This chain's CDR3 is CASSLAPDSSGNTIYF. Written as DNA, the CDR3 is TGTGCCAGCAGCTTGGCTCCGGACAGCTCTGGAAACACCATATATTTT.

In its sample, this clonotype was seen a few times. The chain uses TRBV12-3 or TRBV12-4 and TRBJ1-6; possible D gene TRBD1, 5 bases. This CDR3 spans 15 amino acids. The V end lost 5 bases, the J end lost 6 bases, and 14 bases lay between the germline ends. CDR3 loop: CASSPGALGNSPLHF. The DNA for the CDR3 is TGTGCCAGCAGTCCCGGGGCTCTAGGTAATTCACCCCTCCACTTT.

The chain recombines TRBV15 with TRBJ2-3; TRBD2 matches 8 bases. CDR3 length: 16 amino acids. The ends lost 5 bases at V and 3 bases at J; junction bases unmatched: 10. Looked up from germline, CDR1 is LNHNV and CDR2 is YYDKDF (reference sequence). CDR3 nucleotides: TGTGCCACCAGCCTGTTCGGGCGGGGGGTAACAGATACGCAGTATTTT. It is translated as CATSLFGRGVTDTQYF.

This clonotype was detected only a few times. V usage is TRBV27 and J usage is TRBJ2-7, with 10 bases aligning to TRBD2. With 6 bases clipped from V and 1 base from J, the junction kept 9 bases outside the gene matches. CDR3 length equals 16 residues. Germline values: CDR1 MNHEY, CDR2 SMNVEV (reference sequence). The CDR3 DNA reads TGTGCCAGCAGAACAAAACCACTAGCGGGATCCTACGAGCAGTACTTC. Protein: CASRTKPLAGSYEQYF.

The chain carries TRBV20-1 and TRBJ2-5; D ambiguous. Germline lookup yields CDR1 DFQATT and CDR2 SNEGSKA (reference sequence). Trimming took 0 bases from V and 4 from J, leaving 6 bases between them. CDR3 length equals 12 residues. The CDR3 region is CSAREGLETQYF. CDR3 DNA: TGCAGTGCTAGAGAAGGGTTAGAGACCCAGTACTTC.

The rearrangement links TRBV7-2 to TRBJ2-4; 12 nucleotides agree with TRBD1. V was pared by 5 bases and J by 13 bases, with 9 bases of the junction left unmatched. Germline lookup yields CDR1 SGHTA and CDR2 FQGNSA. The CDR3 runs 14 residues. The CDR3 sequence is CASSRDRGRGEQYF. The CDR3 region has the DNA TGTGCCAGCAGCCGGGACAGGGGGCGTGGGGAGCAGTACTTC. The whole variable domain, remainder taken from reference TRBV7-2 and TRBJ2-4, is GAGVSQSPSNKVTEKGKDVELRCDPISGHTALYWYRQSLGQGLEFLIYFQGNSAPDKSGLPSDRFSAERTGGSVSTLTIQRTQQEDSAVYLCASSRDRGRGEQYFGAGTRLSVL.

The rearrangement joins TRBV7-2 to TRBJ1-2; D is perhaps TRBD1 (5 bases). CDR3 length equals 15 residues. The germline V and J ends were trimmed by 5 bases and 4 bases, with 17 bases remaining between them. Germline CDR1 and CDR2: SGHTA and FQGNSA. The CDR3 bases are TGTGCCAGCAGCCCTATGGGGGAGGTTGGCTATGGCTACACCTTC. It is translated as CASSPMGEVGYGYTF.